The rows below give T cell receptor beta chains drawn from one sample of a study of shared clonotypes between healthy human individuals. Repertoires were generated with immunoSEQ multiplex PCR, while TCRdb's copy carries only in-frame clones and drops some. The data show about 1.1 million clones, about 80% seen once. The specimen was memory CD4+ T cells from PBMCs. The receptors were gathered from a man between 18 and 29 years old in good health. Some clones in this sample may be carry-over from other donors' samples. The CDR3 runs from the conserved cysteine through the conserved F or W.

J gene: TRBJ1-3
V gene: TRBV28
CDR3 protein: CASISGSGNTIYF

J gene: TRBJ1-3
V gene: TRBV6-1
CDR3 protein: CASSEQGPGNTIYF

J gene: TRBJ1-3
V gene: TRBV4-2
CDR3 protein: CASSQGSGAGNTIYF

J gene: TRBJ1-2
V gene: TRBV30
CDR3 protein: CAWSVGGFGYGYTF

J gene: TRBJ2-2
V gene: TRBV7-2
CDR3 protein: CASGLEYTGELFF

J gene: TRBJ2-3
V gene: TRBV7-8
CDR3 protein: CASSERLAGNTDTQYF

J gene: TRBJ2-2
V gene: TRBV6-6
CDR3 protein: CASRRQGSTGELFF

J gene: TRBJ2-5
V gene: TRBV11-1
CDR3 protein: CASSIRSRAGETQYF

J gene: TRBJ1-2
V gene: TRBV5-1
CDR3 protein: CASSPGSGTSGYTF

J gene: TRBJ2-7
V gene: TRBV11-2
CDR3 protein: CASRALKAGGSSYEQYF

J gene: TRBJ1-2
V gene: TRBV5-1
CDR3 protein: CASRAGGTGNYGYTF

J gene: TRBJ1-2
V gene: TRBV10-3
CDR3 protein: CAIRDSDYSGGGYTF

J gene: TRBJ2-7
V gene: TRBV27
CDR3 protein: CASSLGIEYEQYF

J gene: TRBJ1-2
V gene: TRBV7-9
CDR3 protein: CASSFAGSNYGYTF

J gene: TRBJ1-3
V gene: TRBV7-9
CDR3 protein: CASSSGTGGNTIYF

J gene: TRBJ1-1
V gene: TRBV5-1
CDR3 protein: CASSNQGPGGGEAFF

J gene: TRBJ1-5
V gene: TRBV28
CDR3 protein: CASKEGSWSNQPQHF

J gene: TRBJ1-2
V gene: TRBV19
CDR3 protein: CASSTQGRYTF

J gene: TRBJ2-2
V gene: TRBV7-2
CDR3 protein: CASSFLGRGAGELFF

J gene: TRBJ2-1
V gene: TRBV19
CDR3 protein: CASTTGTGGINEQFF

J gene: TRBJ1-1
V gene: TRBV6-1
CDR3 protein: CASISKGVVTEAFF

J gene: TRBJ1-4
V gene: TRBV4-2
CDR3 protein: CASSQVQETNEKLFF

J gene: TRBJ2-2
V gene: TRBV6-1
CDR3 protein: CASSVAPLGFPGELFF

J gene: TRBJ2-6
V gene: TRBV5-1
CDR3 protein: CASSSGYSGANVLTF

J gene: TRBJ1-1
V gene: TRBV27
CDR3 protein: CASSLQGVVNTEAFF

J gene: TRBJ2-3
V gene: TRBV28
CDR3 protein: CASSRTSTDTQYF

J gene: TRBJ2-3
V gene: TRBV7-2
CDR3 protein: CASSYTGLAGAADTQYF

J gene: TRBJ2-1
V gene: TRBV2
CDR3 protein: CASSVLAGEDEQFF

J gene: TRBJ2-7
V gene: TRBV28
CDR3 protein: CASSSPRDRGQVRYEQYF

J gene: TRBJ2-7
V gene: TRBV28
CDR3 protein: CASSSSGLWGEQYF

J gene: TRBJ2-2
V gene: TRBV5-8
CDR3 protein: CASSLIGANTGELFF

J gene: TRBJ2-3
V gene: TRBV19
CDR3 protein: CASTWSGGWDSTDTQYF